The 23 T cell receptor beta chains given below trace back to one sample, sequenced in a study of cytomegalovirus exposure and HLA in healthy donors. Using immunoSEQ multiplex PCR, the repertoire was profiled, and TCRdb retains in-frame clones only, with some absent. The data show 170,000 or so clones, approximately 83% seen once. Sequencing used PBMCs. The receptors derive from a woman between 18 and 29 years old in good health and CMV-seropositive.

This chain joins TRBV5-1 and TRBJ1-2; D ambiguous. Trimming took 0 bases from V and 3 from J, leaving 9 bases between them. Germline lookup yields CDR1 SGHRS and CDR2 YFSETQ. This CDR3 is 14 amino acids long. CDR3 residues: CASSLGTADYGYTF. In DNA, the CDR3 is TGCGCCAGCAGCTTGGGTACAGCAGACTATGGCTACACCTTC. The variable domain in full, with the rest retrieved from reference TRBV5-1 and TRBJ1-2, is KAGVTQTPRYLIKTRGQQVTLSCSPISGHRSVSWYQQTPGQGLQFLFEYFSETQRNKGNFPGRFSGRQFSNSRSEMNVSTLELGDSALYLCASSLGTADYGYTFGSGTRLTVV.

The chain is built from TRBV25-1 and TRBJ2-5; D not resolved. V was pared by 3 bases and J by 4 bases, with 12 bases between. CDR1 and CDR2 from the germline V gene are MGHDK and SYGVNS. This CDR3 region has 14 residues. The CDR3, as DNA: TGTGCCAGCAGTGATGCGGTTAAGACAGAGACCCAGTACTTC. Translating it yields CASSDAVKTETQYF. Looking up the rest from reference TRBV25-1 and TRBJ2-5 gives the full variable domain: EADIYQTPRYLVIGTGKKITLECSQTMGHDKMYWYQQDPGMELHLIHYSYGVNSTEKGDLSSESTVSRIRTEHFPLTLESARPSHTSQYLCASSDAVKTETQYFGPGTRLLVL.

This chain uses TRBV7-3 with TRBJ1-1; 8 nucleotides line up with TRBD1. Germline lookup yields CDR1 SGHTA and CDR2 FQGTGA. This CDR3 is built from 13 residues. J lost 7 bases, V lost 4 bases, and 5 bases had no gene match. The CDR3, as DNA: TGTGCCAGCAGCTCGACAGGGGTCGGTGAAGCTTTCTTT. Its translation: CASSSTGVGEAFF.

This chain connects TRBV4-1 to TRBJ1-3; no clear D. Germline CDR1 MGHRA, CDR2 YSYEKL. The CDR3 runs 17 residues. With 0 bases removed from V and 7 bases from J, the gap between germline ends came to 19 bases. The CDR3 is CASSQDLRREVRNTIYF. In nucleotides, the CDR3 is TGCGCCAGCAGCCAAGATTTACGTCGGGAGGTTCGTAACACCATATATTTT.

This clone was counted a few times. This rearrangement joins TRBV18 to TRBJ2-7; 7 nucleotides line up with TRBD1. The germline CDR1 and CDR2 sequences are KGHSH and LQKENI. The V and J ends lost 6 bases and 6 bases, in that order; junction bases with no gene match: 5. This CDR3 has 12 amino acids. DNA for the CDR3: TGTGCCAGCTCTCGGGACAGCAGCGAGCAGTACTTC. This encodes CASSRDSSEQYF.

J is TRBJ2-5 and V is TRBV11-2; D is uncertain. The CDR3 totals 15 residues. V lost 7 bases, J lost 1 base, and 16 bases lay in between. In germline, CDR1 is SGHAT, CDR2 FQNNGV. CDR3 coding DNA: TGTGCCAGCATGGGCCTAAGGCAAACCCAAGAGACCCAGTACTTC. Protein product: CASMGLRQTQETQYF.

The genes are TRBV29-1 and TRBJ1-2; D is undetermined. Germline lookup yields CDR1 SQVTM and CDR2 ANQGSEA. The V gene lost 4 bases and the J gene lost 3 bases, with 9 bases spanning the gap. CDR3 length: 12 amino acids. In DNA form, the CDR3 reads TGCAGCGTTGTAATAGGAGACTATGGCTACACCTTC. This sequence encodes CSVVIGDYGYTF.

This CDR3 is CASSGAGGYEQYF. The CDR3, as DNA: TGCGCCAGCAGTGGGGCAGGGGGCTACGAGCAGTACTTC. The rearrangement joins TRBV4-1 to TRBJ2-7, with 7 bases that match TRBD1. With 6 bases clipped from V and 3 bases from J, the junction kept 5 bases outside the gene matches. The germline V gene has CDR1 MGHRA and CDR2 YSYEKL. This CDR3 has 13 residues.

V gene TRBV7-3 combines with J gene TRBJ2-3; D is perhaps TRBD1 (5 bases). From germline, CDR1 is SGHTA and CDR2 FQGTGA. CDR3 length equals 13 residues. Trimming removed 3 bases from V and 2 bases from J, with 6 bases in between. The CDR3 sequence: CASSLGPTDTQYF. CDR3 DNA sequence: TGTGCCAGCAGCTTGGGGCCCACAGATACGCAGTATTTT.

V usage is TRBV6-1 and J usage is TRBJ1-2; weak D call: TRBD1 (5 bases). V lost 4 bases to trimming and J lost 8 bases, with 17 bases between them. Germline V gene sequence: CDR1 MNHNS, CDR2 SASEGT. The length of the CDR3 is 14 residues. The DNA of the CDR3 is TGTGCCAGCAGTGGCCTGCCCCAAAGGGGAGGCTACACCTTC. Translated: CASSGLPQRGGYTF.

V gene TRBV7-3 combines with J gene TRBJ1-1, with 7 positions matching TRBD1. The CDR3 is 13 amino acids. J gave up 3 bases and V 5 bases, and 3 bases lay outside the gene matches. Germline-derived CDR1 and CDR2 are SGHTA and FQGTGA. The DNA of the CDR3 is TGTGCCAGCAGCCCAGGGACAGACACTGAAGCTTTCTTT. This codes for CASSPGTDTEAFF.

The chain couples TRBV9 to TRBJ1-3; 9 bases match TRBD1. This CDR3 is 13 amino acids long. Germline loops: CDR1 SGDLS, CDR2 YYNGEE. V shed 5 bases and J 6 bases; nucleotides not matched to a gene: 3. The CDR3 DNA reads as TGTGCCAGCAGGGGACAGGGAAAAAACACCATATATTTT. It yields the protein CASRGQGKNTIYF.

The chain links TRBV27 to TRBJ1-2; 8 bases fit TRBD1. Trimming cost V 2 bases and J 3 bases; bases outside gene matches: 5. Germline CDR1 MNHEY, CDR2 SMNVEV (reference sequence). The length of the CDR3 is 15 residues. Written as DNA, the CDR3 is TGTGCCAGCAGTTTAGGGGGACAGGATTACTATGGCTACACCTTC. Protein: CASSLGGQDYYGYTF.

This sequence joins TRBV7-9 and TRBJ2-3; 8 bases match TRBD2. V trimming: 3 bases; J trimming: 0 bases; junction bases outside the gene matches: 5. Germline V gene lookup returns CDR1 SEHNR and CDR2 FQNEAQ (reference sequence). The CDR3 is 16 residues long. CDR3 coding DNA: TGTGCCAGCAGCTTTCTCGCGGGGGGAAGCACAGATACGCAGTATTTT. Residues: CASSFLAGGSTDTQYF.

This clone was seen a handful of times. CDR3 amino acids: CASSDSRANTGELFF. The CDR3 bases are TGTGCCAGCAGTGACTCGCGGGCGAACACCGGGGAGCTGTTTTTT. V gene TRBV6-4 combines with J gene TRBJ2-2; D possibly corresponds to TRBD2 (5 bases). Germline CDR1 MRHNA, CDR2 SNTAGT. Trimming shortened V by 0 bases and J by 0 bases, and 5 bases separated the two germline ends. The CDR3 is 15 amino acids.

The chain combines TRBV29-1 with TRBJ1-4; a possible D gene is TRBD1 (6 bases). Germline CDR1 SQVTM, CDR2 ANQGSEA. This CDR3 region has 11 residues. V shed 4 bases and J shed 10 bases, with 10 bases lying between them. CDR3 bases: TGCAGCGTTGTACAGGGTGGAAAACTGTTTTTT. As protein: CSVVQGGKLFF. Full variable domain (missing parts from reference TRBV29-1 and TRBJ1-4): SAVISQKPSRDICQRGTSLTIQCQVDSQVTMMFWYRQQPGQSLTLIATANQGSEATYESGFVIDKFPISRPNLTFSTLTVSNMSPEDSSIYLCSVVQGGKLFFGSGTQLSVL.

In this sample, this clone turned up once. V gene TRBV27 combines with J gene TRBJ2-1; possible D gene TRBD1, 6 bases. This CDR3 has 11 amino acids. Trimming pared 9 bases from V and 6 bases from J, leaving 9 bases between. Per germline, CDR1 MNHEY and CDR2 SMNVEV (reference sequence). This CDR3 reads CASRQVNEQFF. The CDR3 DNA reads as TGTGCCAGTAGACAGGTCAATGAGCAGTTCTTC.

The CDR3 protein is CASSQFRGGNTEAFF. The DNA for the CDR3 is TGTGCCAGCAGCCAATTCAGGGGCGGGAACACTGAAGCTTTCTTT. The chain couples TRBV14 to TRBJ1-1; possible D gene TRBD1, 6 bases. The CDR3 is 15 residues long. Per the germline V gene, CDR1 is SGHDN and CDR2 is FVKESK. V lost 2 bases and J 1 base, leaving 11 bases between the germline ends. Using reference TRBV14 and TRBJ1-1 for the parts outside the CDR3, the full variable domain is EAGVTQFPSHSVIEKGQTVTLRCDPISGHDNLYWYRRVMGKEIKFLLHFVKESKQDESGMPNNRFLAERTGGTYSTLKVQPAELEDSGVYFCASSQFRGGNTEAFFGQGTRLTVV.

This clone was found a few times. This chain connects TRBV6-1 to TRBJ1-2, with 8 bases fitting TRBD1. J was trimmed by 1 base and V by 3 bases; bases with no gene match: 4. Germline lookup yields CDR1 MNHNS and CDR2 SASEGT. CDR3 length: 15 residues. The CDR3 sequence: CASSEQGQVNYGYTF. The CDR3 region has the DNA TGTGCCAGCAGTGAGCAGGGACAGGTTAACTATGGCTACACCTTC.

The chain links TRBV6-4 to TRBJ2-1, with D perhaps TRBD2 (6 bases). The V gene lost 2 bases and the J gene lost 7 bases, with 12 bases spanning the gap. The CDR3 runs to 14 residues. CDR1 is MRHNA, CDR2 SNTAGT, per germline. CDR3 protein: CASSDRGGKNEQFF. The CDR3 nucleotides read TGTGCCAGCAGTGACAGGGGAGGAAAAAATGAGCAGTTCTTC.

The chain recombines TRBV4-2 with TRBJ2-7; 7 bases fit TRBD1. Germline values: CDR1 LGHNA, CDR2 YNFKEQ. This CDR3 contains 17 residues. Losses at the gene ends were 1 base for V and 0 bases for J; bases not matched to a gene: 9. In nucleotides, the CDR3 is TGTGCCAGCAGCCAAGGGCGAACGACAGGGCTCTCCTACGAGCAGTACTTC. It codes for CASSQGRTTGLSYEQYF.

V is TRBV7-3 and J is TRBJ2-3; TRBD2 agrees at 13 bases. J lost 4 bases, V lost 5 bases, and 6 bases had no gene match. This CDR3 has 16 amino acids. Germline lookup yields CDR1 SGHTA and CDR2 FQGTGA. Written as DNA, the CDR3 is TGTGCCAGCAGCCCCAGGACTAGCGGGGGTTCAGATACGCAGTATTTT. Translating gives CASSPRTSGGSDTQYF.

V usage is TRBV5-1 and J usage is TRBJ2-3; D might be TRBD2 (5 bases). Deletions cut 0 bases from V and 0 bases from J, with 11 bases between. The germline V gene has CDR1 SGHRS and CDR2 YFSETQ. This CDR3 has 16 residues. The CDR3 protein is CASSLAVTGSTDTQYF. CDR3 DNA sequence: TGCGCCAGCAGCTTGGCCGTCACGGGGAGCACAGATACGCAGTATTTT.